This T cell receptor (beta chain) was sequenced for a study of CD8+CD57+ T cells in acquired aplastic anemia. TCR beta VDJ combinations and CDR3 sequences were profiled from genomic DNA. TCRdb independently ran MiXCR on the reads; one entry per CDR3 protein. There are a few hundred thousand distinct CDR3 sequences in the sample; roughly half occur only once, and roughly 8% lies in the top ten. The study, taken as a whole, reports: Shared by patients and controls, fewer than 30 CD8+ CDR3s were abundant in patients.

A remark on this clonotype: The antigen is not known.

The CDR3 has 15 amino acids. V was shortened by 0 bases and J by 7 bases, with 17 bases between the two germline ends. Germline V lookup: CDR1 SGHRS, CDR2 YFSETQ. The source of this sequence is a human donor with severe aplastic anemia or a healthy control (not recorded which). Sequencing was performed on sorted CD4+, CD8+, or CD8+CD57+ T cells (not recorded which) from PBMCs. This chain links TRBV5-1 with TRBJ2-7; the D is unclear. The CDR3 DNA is TGCGCCAGCAGCTTGGGCGACCCCTACCCCAATGAGCAGTACTTC. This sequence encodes CASSLGDPYPNEQYF.